This TCR beta chain was profiled in a study of technical replicates of blood from several donors. The repertoire was sequenced with immunoSEQ multiplex PCR; TCRdb's copy has only in-frame clones and lacks some. The sample lists fewer than 12,000 clones, around 94% occurring once. The CDR3 is made up of 14 amino acids. Germline V gene sequence: CDR1 LNHDA, CDR2 SQIVND (reference sequence). V was shortened by 0 bases and J by 1 base, with 7 bases between the two germline ends. The sample was PBMCs. This TCR was sampled from a human donor in good health. The V call is TRBV19, the J call TRBJ2-7, with D tentatively TRBD2 (5 bases). CDR3 sequence: CASSIDRRSYEQYF. The DNA of the CDR3 is TGTGCCAGTAGTATAGATAGGAGGTCCTACGAGCAGTACTTC.